Shown below are 18 T cell receptor beta chains from a single sample sequenced in a study of shared clonotypes between healthy human individuals. Some clones are missing from TCRdb's copy, which holds only in-frame ones; the method was immunoSEQ multiplex PCR. The sample lists about 2.5 million clones, less than 95% occurring once. Sample: naive CD4+ T cells from PBMCs. Subset in this sample: CD45RA+ positively selected. Receptor source: a man aged 18 to 29 in good health. Some clones in this sample may be carry-over from other donors' samples.

This clone occurred once. This rearrangement joins TRBV6-6 to TRBJ1-5; D may be TRBD1 (6 bases). Trimming removed 5 bases at V and 3 bases at J, with 17 bases between. The CDR3 has 16 amino acids. CDR1 MNHNY and CDR2 SVGAGI come from the germline V gene (reference sequence). CDR3 coding DNA: TGTGCCAGCAGTCCTTCCCCGGGACAAGTCAATCAGCCCCAGCATTTT. This sequence encodes CASSPSPGQVNQPQHF.

The V call is TRBV6-1, the J call TRBJ2-6; D gene uncertain. Germline V gene sequence: CDR1 MNHNS, CDR2 SASEGT. The V end lost 7 bases, the J end lost 1 base, and 5 bases lay between the germline ends. The CDR3 has 13 residues. The CDR3 loop is CASKTSGANVLTF. CDR3 bases: TGTGCCAGCAAAACTTCTGGGGCCAACGTCCTGACTTTC.

V gene TRBV7-3 combines with J gene TRBJ1-2, with D tentatively TRBD1 (6 bases). Germline V CDR1 and CDR2: SGHTA, FQGTGA. CDR3 size: 14 residues. V was clipped by 2 bases and J by 8 bases, with 15 bases between them. The CDR3, as DNA: TGTGCCAGCAGCTTAGCGTCAGGGGCAGCGGGCTACACCTTC. Translated: CASSLASGAAGYTF.

This rearrangement joins TRBV5-4 to TRBJ2-7, with 7 bases matching TRBD1. The CDR3 consists of 14 residues. With 3 bases clipped from V and 7 bases from J, the junction kept 10 bases outside the gene matches. Germline V gene lookup returns CDR1 SGHNT and CDR2 YYREEE (reference sequence). This chain's CDR3 is CASSWDSNLLEQYF. In DNA, the CDR3 is TGTGCCAGCAGCTGGGACAGCAACCTCCTTGAGCAGTACTTC. Combining the CDR3 with reference TRBV5-4 and TRBJ2-7 gives the whole variable domain ETGVTQSPTHLIKTRGQQVTLRCSSQSGHNTVSWYQQALGQGPQFIFQYYREEENGRGNFPPRFSGLQFPNYSSELNVNALELDDSALYLCASSWDSNLLEQYFGPGTRLTVT.

This clone was seen only once. This chain connects TRBV6-5 to TRBJ2-7, with 7 bases that match TRBD2. V dropped 0 bases and J dropped 2; count of bases not matched to a gene: 4. Germline CDR1 is MNHEY and CDR2 is SVGAGI. The CDR3 contains 15 residues. This CDR3 is CASSYSAGEAYEQYF. CDR3 nucleotide sequence: TGTGCCAGCAGTTACTCGGCGGGAGAGGCCTACGAGCAGTACTTC.

The rearrangement links TRBV28 to TRBJ2-7; no clear D gene. This CDR3 is built from 12 residues. Germline V CDR1 and CDR2: MDHEN, SYDVKM. V lost 8 bases to trimming and J lost 6 bases, with 14 bases between them. CDR3 amino acids: CASPTPNGEQYF. The CDR3, as DNA: TGTGCCAGCCCCACCCCAAACGGCGAGCAGTACTTC. Full variable domain (outside the CDR3, taken from reference TRBV28 and TRBJ2-7): DVKVTQSSRYLVKRTGEKVFLECVQDMDHENMFWYRQDPGLGLRLIYFSYDVKMKEKGDIPEGYSVSREKKERFSLILESASTNQTSMYLCASPTPNGEQYFGPGTRLTVT.

This clone was counted a single time. Other DNA sequences in this sample translate to the same CDR3. This chain links TRBV6-1 with TRBJ2-1; D unresolved. Trimming removed 0 bases from V and 4 bases from J, with 4 bases in between. The germline V gene encodes CDR1 MNHNS and CDR2 SASEGT. The CDR3 runs 13 residues. The CDR3: CASSEAGYNEQFF. CDR3 bases: TGTGCCAGCAGTGAAGCCGGTTACAATGAGCAGTTCTTC.

The chain recombines TRBV30 with TRBJ2-1; 8 bases align to TRBD2. This CDR3 spans 16 amino acids. Germline loops: CDR1 GTSNPN, CDR2 SVGIG (reference sequence). J gave up 0 bases and V 0 bases, and 4 bases lay outside the gene matches. As DNA, the CDR3 is TGTGCCTGGAGTGTACTAGCGGCGAGCTCCTACAATGAGCAGTTCTTC. Translated, it gives CAWSVLAASSYNEQFF.

The rearrangement links TRBV4-2 to TRBJ1-5, with D unresolved. The CDR3 runs 15 residues. Per germline, CDR1 LGHNA and CDR2 YNFKEQ. V was clipped by 1 base and J by 4 bases, with 11 bases between them. CDR3 DNA: TGTGCCAGCAGCCAAGGTATGGCAGAAAATCAGCCCCAGCATTTT. Amino acids: CASSQGMAENQPQHF.

The chain recombines TRBV7-3 with TRBJ2-3; 8 bases line up with TRBD2. The V and J ends lost 8 bases and 4 bases, in that order; junction bases with no gene match: 8. This CDR3 is built from 14 residues. CDR1 and CDR2 from the germline V gene are SGHTA and FQGTGA. The CDR3 DNA reads TGTGCCAGCCGGCCGGGGGGGTCAGCAGATACGCAGTATTTT. Translating it yields CASRPGGSADTQYF.

The gene calls are TRBV7-3 and TRBJ1-2; TRBD1 matches 9 bases. V lost 5 bases, J lost 8 bases, and 6 bases stayed unmatched. From germline, CDR1 is SGHTA and CDR2 FQGTGA. The CDR3 length is 13 residues. The CDR3 bases are TGTGCCAGCAGCCCGGGACAGGGTCTAGGCTACACCTTC. Its translation: CASSPGQGLGYTF.

V is TRBV15 and J is TRBJ2-7, with D possibly matching TRBD2 (5 bases). Germline CDR1 LNHNV, CDR2 YYDKDF (reference sequence). Between the trimmed V and J ends, which lost 2 bases and 2 bases, there was a span of 10 bases. The CDR3 spans 14 residues. The CDR3 DNA reads TGTGCCACCAGCAGATACACGGGAACCTACGAGCAGTACTTC. Amino acid sequence: CATSRYTGTYEQYF. The full variable domain, in which reference TRBV15 and TRBJ2-7 provide the parts outside the CDR3, is DAMVIQNPRYQVTQFGKPVTLSCSQTLNHNVMYWYQQKSSQAPKLLFHYYDKDFNNEADTPDNFQSRRPNTSFCFLDIRSPGLGDTAMYLCATSRYTGTYEQYFGPGTRLTVT.

The chain couples TRBV6-1 to TRBJ2-7; a possible D gene is TRBD2 (5 bases). The CDR3 totals 15 residues. Germline CDR1 reads MNHNS; CDR2 reads SASEGT. V was pared by 7 bases and J by 6 bases, with 22 bases between. CDR3 region: CASNQGRLLFPEQYF. The CDR3 nucleotides are TGTGCCAGCAACCAAGGGAGACTGCTTTTCCCCGAGCAGTACTTC.

The chain combines TRBV7-8 with TRBJ1-2, with D unresolved. The germline V and J ends were trimmed by 0 bases and 2 bases, with 7 bases remaining between them. Germline V lookup: CDR1 SGHVS, CDR2 FQNEAQ. The CDR3 is made up of 14 amino acids. The CDR3 region has the DNA TGTGCCAGCAGCTTAGCTCCGACAAACTATGGCTACACCTTC. It translates to CASSLAPTNYGYTF.

The V and J genes are TRBV4-2 and TRBJ1-2; TRBD1 matches 7 bases. This CDR3 has 22 residues. Unmatched junction bases numbered 22, after V lost 0 bases and J lost 0 bases. The germline CDR1 and CDR2 sequences are LGHNA and YNFKEQ. CDR3 sequence (DNA): TGTGCCAGCAGCCAAGAAACTTCCCGAACAGGGGCCGCGGATATAGCTAACTATGGCTACACCTTC. Its translation: CASSQETSRTGAADIANYGYTF.

This sequence joins TRBV15 and TRBJ2-2; 8 bases map to TRBD2. CDR1 and CDR2 (germline): LNHNV, YYDKDF (reference sequence). Losses at the gene ends were 0 bases for V and 2 bases for J; bases not matched to a gene: 8. The CDR3 has 18 amino acids. The CDR3, as DNA: TGTGCCACCAGCAGAGACCCCATAGCGGGGCGAAACACCGGGGAGCTGTTTTTT. Amino acids: CATSRDPIAGRNTGELFF.

The CDR3 loop reads CASSYGKGAQYF. The CDR3 nucleotides read TGTGCCAGCAGTTACGGGAAGGGAGCGCAGTACTTC. This chain uses TRBV6-5 with TRBJ2-7; D is perhaps TRBD2 (5 bases). The CDR3 totals 12 residues. The V end was cut by 2 bases, the J end by 9 bases, with 11 bases between. Germline CDR1 is MNHEY and CDR2 is SVGAGI.

The chain couples TRBV5-4 to TRBJ2-1, with unresolved D. Trimming pared 0 bases from V and 4 bases from J, leaving 17 bases between. Germline loops: CDR1 SGHNT, CDR2 YYREEE (reference sequence). This CDR3 is 17 amino acids long. The chain's CDR3 is CASSLATGSSVYNEQFF. CDR3 nucleotide sequence: TGTGCCAGCAGCTTGGCCACCGGGTCCTCGGTTTACAATGAGCAGTTCTTC.